These T cell receptor beta chains were read from a single sample in a study of T cells in Graves' hyperthyroidism and ophthalmopathy. TCRdb re-called the multiplex PCR reads through MiXCR, storing one row per CDR3 protein. In the table there are roughly 500,000 distinct CDR3 sequences, 35% to 55% of which are singletons. Material for sequencing was peripheral blood or thyroid tissue (not recorded which). The origin of the receptors is an adult woman with Graves' disease, either hyperthyroidism or ophthalmopathy (not recorded which). The CDR3 runs from the conserved cysteine through the conserved F or W. D genes are given only for firm matches. Size is omitted from some rows. Given values are once, few, many or a class for expanded clones.

J gene: TRBJ1-3
V gene: TRBV29-1
D gene: NA
clone size: NA
CDR3 protein: CSPGLNSGNTIYF
CDR3 DNA: TGCAGCCCGGGACTGAACTCTGGAAACACCATATATTTT

J gene: TRBJ1-5
V gene: TRBV2
D gene: NA
clone size: many
CDR3 protein: CASRDGFSNQPQHF
CDR3 DNA: TGTGCCAGCCGTGATGGTTTTAGCAATCAGCCCCAGCATTTT

J gene: TRBJ1-1
V gene: TRBV7-9
D gene: NA
clone size: few
CDR3 protein: CASSPGTRATEAFF
CDR3 DNA: TGTGCCAGCAGCCCCGGGACAAGAGCCACTGAAGCTTTCTTT

J gene: TRBJ1-5
V gene: TRBV10-3
D gene: NA
clone size: NA
CDR3 protein: CAISDGDSNQPQHF
CDR3 DNA: TGTGCCATCAGTGATGGGGACAGCAATCAGCCCCAGCATTTT

J gene: TRBJ1-2
V gene: TRBV29-1
D gene: NA
clone size: NA
CDR3 protein: CSVVVSEAF
CDR3 DNA: TGCAGCGTTGTGGTCTCTGAAGCTTTC

J gene: TRBJ1-1
V gene: TRBV3-1
D gene: TRBD1
clone size: NA
CDR3 protein: CASSQTGGGTEAFF
CDR3 DNA: TGTGCCAGCAGCCAAACAGGGGGGGGCACTGAAGCTTTCTTT

J gene: TRBJ1-5
V gene: TRBV2
D gene: NA
clone size: many
CDR3 protein: CASTYSNQPQHF
CDR3 DNA: TGTGCCAGCACGTACAGCAATCAGCCCCAGCATTTT

J gene: TRBJ1-5
V gene: TRBV3-1
D gene: NA
clone size: few
CDR3 protein: CASSQDLYGNQPQHF
CDR3 DNA: TGTGCCAGCAGCCAAGATCTTTACGGCAATCAGCCCCAGCATTTT

J gene: TRBJ1-5
V gene: TRBV24-1
D gene: NA
clone size: NA
CDR3 protein: CATSDLSGDGPNQPQHF
CDR3 DNA: TGTGCCACCAGTGATCTTAGTGGGGACGGACCAAATCAGCCCCAGCATTTT

J gene: TRBJ1-5
V gene: TRBV3-1
D gene: NA
clone size: few
CDR3 protein: CASSHKNQPQHF
CDR3 DNA: TGTGCCAGCAGCCACAAAAATCAGCCCCAGCATTTT

J gene: TRBJ2-7
V gene: TRBV30
D gene: NA
clone size: many
CDR3 protein: CASDRGSYEQYF
CDR3 DNA: TGTGCCTCGGACAGAGGTTCGTACGAGCAGTACTTC

J gene: TRBJ2-7
V gene: TRBV28
D gene: TRBD2
clone size: many
CDR3 protein: CASSSGTTWYEQYF
CDR3 DNA: TGTGCCAGCAGTTCCGGGACTACGTGGTACGAGCAGTACTTC

J gene: TRBJ2-7
V gene: TRBV10-3
D gene: NA
clone size: NA
CDR3 protein: CAINQGSSYEQYF
CDR3 DNA: TGTGCCATCAACCAGGGAAGCTCCTACGAGCAGTACTTC

J gene: TRBJ2-7
V gene: TRBV20-1
D gene: TRBD2
clone size: few
CDR3 protein: CSALSGISYEQYF
CDR3 DNA: TGCAGTGCCCTGAGCGGGATCTCCTACGAGCAGTACTTC

J gene: TRBJ1-2
V gene: TRBV6-5
D gene: NA
clone size: NA
CDR3 protein: CASSYNPYGYTF
CDR3 DNA: TGTGCCAGCAGTTACAATCCCTATGGCTACACCTTC

J gene: TRBJ2-5
V gene: TRBV20-1
D gene: NA
clone size: NA
CDR3 protein: CSAPSRAGETQYF
CDR3 DNA: TGCAGTGCTCCTAGCAGAGCCGGGGAGACCCAGTACTTC

J gene: TRBJ1-5
V gene: TRBV30
D gene: NA
clone size: NA
CDR3 protein: CAWGQNNQPQHF
CDR3 DNA: TGTGCCTGGGGACAGAACAATCAGCCCCAGCATTTT

J gene: TRBJ1-3
V gene: TRBV25-1
D gene: NA
clone size: many
CDR3 protein: CASRSAGSGGNTIYF
CDR3 DNA: TGTGCCAGCAGGAGCGCCGGTTCTGGTGGAAACACCATATATTTT

J gene: TRBJ1-2
V gene: TRBV7-2
D gene: TRBD1
clone size: NA
CDR3 protein: CASSFDRANDGYTF
CDR3 DNA: TGCGCCAGCAGCTTCGACAGGGCCAATGATGGCTACACCTTC

J gene: TRBJ2-5
V gene: TRBV7-9
D gene: NA
clone size: NA
CDR3 protein: CASSREIQETQYF
CDR3 DNA: TGTGCCAGCAGCCGGGAGATCCAAGAGACCCAGTACTTC

J gene: TRBJ2-7
V gene: TRBV20-1
D gene: NA
clone size: NA
CDR3 protein: CSARGGHAGEQYF
CDR3 DNA: TGCAGTGCTAGAGGAGGACACGCGGGGGAGCAGTACTTC

J gene: TRBJ1-1
V gene: TRBV2
D gene: NA
clone size: NA
CDR3 protein: CASSEASSLNTEAFF
CDR3 DNA: TGTGCCAGCAGTGAAGCCAGCAGTCTGAACACTGAAGCTTTCTTT

J gene: TRBJ1-4
V gene: TRBV20-1
D gene: NA
clone size: few
CDR3 protein: CSAYQGGTNEKLFF
CDR3 DNA: TGCAGTGCTTACCAGGGAGGTACTAATGAAAAACTGTTTTTT

J gene: TRBJ2-7
V gene: TRBV6-6
D gene: NA
clone size: many
CDR3 protein: CASSWLLNSYEQYF
CDR3 DNA: TGTGCCAGCAGTTGGCTTCTAAATTCCTACGAGCAGTACTTC

J gene: TRBJ1-2
V gene: TRBV2
D gene: NA
clone size: NA
CDR3 protein: CASSPTSGNGYTF
CDR3 DNA: TGTGCCAGCAGTCCTACTAGCGGGAATGGCTACACCTTC

J gene: TRBJ2-7
V gene: TRBV7-3
D gene: NA
clone size: NA
CDR3 protein: CASTPETGAGGELYF
CDR3 DNA: TGTGCCAGCACCCCGGAGACGGGAGCTGGCGGGGAGCTGTACTTC

J gene: TRBJ2-5
V gene: TRBV14
D gene: TRBD2
clone size: many
CDR3 protein: CASRLAGEETQYF
CDR3 DNA: TGTGCCAGCAGACTAGCGGGAGAAGAGACCCAGTACTTC

J gene: TRBJ2-7
V gene: TRBV7-2
D gene: NA
clone size: many
CDR3 protein: CASSTSRSSYEQYF
CDR3 DNA: TGTGCCAGCAGCACAAGCAGGAGCTCCTACGAGCAGTACTTC